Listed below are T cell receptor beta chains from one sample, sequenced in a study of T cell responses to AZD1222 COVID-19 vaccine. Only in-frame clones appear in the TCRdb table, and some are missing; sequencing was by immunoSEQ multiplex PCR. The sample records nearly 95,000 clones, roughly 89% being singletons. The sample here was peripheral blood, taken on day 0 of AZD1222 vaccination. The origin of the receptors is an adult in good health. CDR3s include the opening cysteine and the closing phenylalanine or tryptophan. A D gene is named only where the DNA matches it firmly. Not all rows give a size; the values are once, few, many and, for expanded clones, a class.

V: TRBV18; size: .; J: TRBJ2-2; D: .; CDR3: CASSPGQIGELFF; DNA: TGTGCCAGCTCACCAGGACAGATCGGGGAGCTGTTTTTT
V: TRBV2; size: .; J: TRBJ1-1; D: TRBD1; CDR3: CASRRQGRMQNTEAFF; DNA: TGTGCCAGCCGCAGACAGGGCAGAATGCAAAACACTGAAGCTTTCTTT
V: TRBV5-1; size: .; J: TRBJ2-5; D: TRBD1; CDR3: CASSLENRGREETQYF; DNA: TGCGCCAGCAGCTTGGAAAACAGGGGGCGGGAAGAGACCCAGTACTTC
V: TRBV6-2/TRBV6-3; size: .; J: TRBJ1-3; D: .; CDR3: CASSYSDSAGNTIYF; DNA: TGTGCCAGCAGTTACTCGGACAGCGCTGGAAACACCATATATTTT
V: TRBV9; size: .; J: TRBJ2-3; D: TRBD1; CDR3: CASSAGQGPDTQYF; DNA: TGTGCCAGCAGCGCGGGACAGGGCCCAGATACGCAGTATTTT
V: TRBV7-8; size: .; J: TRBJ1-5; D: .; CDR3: CASSLGQAYQPQHF; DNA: TGTGCCAGCAGCTTAGGACAGGCCTATCAGCCCCAGCATTTT
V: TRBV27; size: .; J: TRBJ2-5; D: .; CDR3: CASSSWGQETQYF; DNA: TGTGCCAGCAGTTCCTGGGGCCAAGAGACCCAGTACTTC
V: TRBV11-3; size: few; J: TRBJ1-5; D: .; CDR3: CASSLGHLRRNQPQHF; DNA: TGTGCCAGCAGCTTAGGTCACCTACGACGCAATCAGCCCCAGCATTTT
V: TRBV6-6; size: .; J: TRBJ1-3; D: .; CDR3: CASSYTDGNTIYF; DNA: TGTGCCAGCAGTTACACGGATGGAAACACCATATATTTT
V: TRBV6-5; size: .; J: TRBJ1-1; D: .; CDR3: CASSYSAVGTEAFF; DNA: TGTGCCAGCAGTTACTCGGCAGTAGGCACTGAAGCTTTCTTT
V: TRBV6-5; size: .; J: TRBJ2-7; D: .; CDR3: CAAWGQGNSYEQYF; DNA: TGTGCCGCGTGGGGGCAGGGGAACTCCTACGAGCAGTACTTC
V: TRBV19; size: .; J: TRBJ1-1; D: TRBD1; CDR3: CASLTLGQGVNTEAFF; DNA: TGTGCCAGTTTAACCCTCGGGCAGGGGGTCAACACTGAAGCTTTCTTT
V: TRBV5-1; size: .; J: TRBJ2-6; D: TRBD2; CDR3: CASSLRERGPSSGANVLTF; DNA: TGCGCCAGCAGCCTGAGGGAGCGGGGCCCGTCCTCTGGGGCCAACGTCCTGACTTTC
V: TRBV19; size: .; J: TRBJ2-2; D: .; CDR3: CASSKVDTGELFF; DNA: TGTGCCAGTAGTAAGGTGGACACCGGGGAGCTGTTTTTT
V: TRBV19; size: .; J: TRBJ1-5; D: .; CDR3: CASSISGGPQPQHF; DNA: TGTGCCAGTAGTATTTCGGGGGGGCCTCAGCCCCAGCATTTT
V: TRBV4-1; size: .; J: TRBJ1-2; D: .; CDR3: CASSQVVQNYGYTF; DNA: TGCGCCAGCAGCCAGGTCGTCCAGAACTATGGCTACACCTTC
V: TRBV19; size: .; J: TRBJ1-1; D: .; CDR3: CASSYMNTEAFF; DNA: TGTGCCAGTAGTTACATGAACACTGAAGCTTTCTTT
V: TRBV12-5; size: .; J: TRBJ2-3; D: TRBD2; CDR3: CASGSGTSDRTDTQYF; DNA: TGTGCTAGTGGTTCCGGGACTAGCGACCGCACAGATACGCAGTATTTT
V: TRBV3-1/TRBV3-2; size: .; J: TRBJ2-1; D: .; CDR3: CASSQGLTVQNNEQFF; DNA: TGTGCCAGCAGCCAAGGGTTGACAGTCCAAAACAATGAGCAGTTCTTC
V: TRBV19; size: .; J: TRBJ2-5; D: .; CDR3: CASSRAGDQVETQYF; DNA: TGTGCCAGTAGTCGGGCAGGGGACCAGGTTGAGACCCAGTACTTC
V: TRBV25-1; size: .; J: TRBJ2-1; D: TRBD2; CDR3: CASSSTGLAGDNEQFF; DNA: TGTGCCAGCAGTTCCACCGGACTAGCGGGGGACAATGAGCAGTTCTTC
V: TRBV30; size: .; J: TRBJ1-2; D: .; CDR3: CAWSVAGGNYGYTF; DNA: TGTGCCTGGAGTGTAGCTGGCGGAAACTATGGCTACACCTTC
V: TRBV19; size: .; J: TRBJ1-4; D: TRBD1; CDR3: CASHREGADEKLFF; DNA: TGTGCCAGTCATCGGGAGGGGGCCGATGAAAAACTGTTTTTT
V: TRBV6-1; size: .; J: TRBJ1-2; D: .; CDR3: CASSESLGGGYGYTF; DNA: TGTGCCAGCAGTGAATCACTGGGAGGAGGCTATGGCTACACCTTC
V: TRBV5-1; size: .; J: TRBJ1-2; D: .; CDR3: CASSLEGPPNYGYTF; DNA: TGCGCCAGCAGCTTGGAGGGACCCCCAAACTATGGCTACACCTTC
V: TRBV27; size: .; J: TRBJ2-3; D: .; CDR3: CASRTGFFTDTQYF; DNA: TGTGCCAGCCGAACCGGATTTTTTACAGATACGCAGTATTTT
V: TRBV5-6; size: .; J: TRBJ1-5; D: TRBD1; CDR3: CASSLRDRDNQPQHF; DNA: TGTGCCAGCAGCTTGCGGGACAGGGACAATCAGCCCCAGCATTTT
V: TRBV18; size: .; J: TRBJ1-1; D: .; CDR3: CASSPVGTQGTEAFF; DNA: TGTGCCAGCTCACCGGTCGGGACACAAGGGACTGAAGCTTTCTTT
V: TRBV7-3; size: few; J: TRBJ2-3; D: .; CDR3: CASSGEYTDTQYF; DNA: TGTGCCAGCAGCGGCGAATACACAGATACGCAGTATTTT
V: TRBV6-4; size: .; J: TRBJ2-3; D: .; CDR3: CASSVGPGTDTQYF; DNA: TGTGCCAGCAGTGTGGGGCCGGGCACAGATACGCAGTATTTT
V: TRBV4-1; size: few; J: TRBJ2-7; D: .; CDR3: CASSQAPLDEQYF; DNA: TGCGCCAGCAGCCAAGCGCCCTTGGACGAGCAGTACTTC
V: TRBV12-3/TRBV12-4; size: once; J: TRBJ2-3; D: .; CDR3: CASRQGPTDTQYF; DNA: TGTGCCAGCAGGCAGGGGCCCACAGATACGCAGTATTTT
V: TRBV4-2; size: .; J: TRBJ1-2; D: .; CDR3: CASSQDPLGSYGYTF; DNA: TGTGCCAGCAGCCAAGATCCTTTAGGGAGCTATGGCTACACCTTC
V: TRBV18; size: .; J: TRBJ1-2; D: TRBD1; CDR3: CASSPAWDRGLAF; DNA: TGTGCCAGCTCACCCGCCTGGGACAGGGGATTGGCCTTC
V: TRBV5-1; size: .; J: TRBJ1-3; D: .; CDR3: CASSLDGNTIYF; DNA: TGCGCCAGCAGCTTGGACGGAAACACCATATATTTT
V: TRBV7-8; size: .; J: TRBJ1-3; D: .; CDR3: CASSLGPLSGNTIYF; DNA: TGTGCCAGCAGCTTAGGTCCCCTTTCTGGAAACACCATATATTTT
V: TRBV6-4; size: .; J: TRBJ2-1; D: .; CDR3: CASSPQDRFPYNEQFF; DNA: TGTGCCAGCAGTCCCCAGGACAGATTCCCGTACAATGAGCAGTTCTTC
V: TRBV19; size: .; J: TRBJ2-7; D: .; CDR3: CASSIGRLDEQYF; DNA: TGTGCCAGTAGTATAGGGAGGCTTGACGAGCAGTACTTC
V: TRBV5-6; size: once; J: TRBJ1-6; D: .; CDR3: CASSFGSGGSPLHF; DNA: TGTGCCAGCAGCTTTGGATCTGGGGGGTCACCCCTCCACTTT
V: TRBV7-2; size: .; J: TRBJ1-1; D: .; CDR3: CASSLNRKDTEAFF; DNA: TGTGCCAGCAGCTTAAACAGGAAGGACACTGAAGCTTTCTTT
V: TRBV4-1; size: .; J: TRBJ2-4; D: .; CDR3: CASSQSPASLDIQYF; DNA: TGCGCCAGCAGCCAGAGCCCGGCTAGTTTGGACATTCAGTACTTC
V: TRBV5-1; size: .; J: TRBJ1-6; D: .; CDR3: CASTFGLGQENSPLHF; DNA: TGCGCCAGCACTTTTGGCCTTGGGCAGGAGAATTCACCCCTCCACTTT
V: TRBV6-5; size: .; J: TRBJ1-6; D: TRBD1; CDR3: CASSSGGSYNSPLHF; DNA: TGTGCCAGCAGTTCAGGGGGCTCCTATAATTCACCCCTCCACTTT
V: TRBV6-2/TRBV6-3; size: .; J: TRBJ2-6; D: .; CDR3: CASSYSTGGANVLTF; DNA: TGTGCCAGCAGTTACTCGACAGGTGGGGCCAACGTCCTGACTTTC
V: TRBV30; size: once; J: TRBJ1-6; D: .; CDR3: CAWSVNVQGNSPLHF; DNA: TGTGCCTGGAGTGTAAACGTCCAGGGGAATTCACCCCTCCACTTT
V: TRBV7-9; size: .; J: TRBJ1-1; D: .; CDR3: CASSSSLGELNTEAFF; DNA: TGTGCCAGCAGCTCCTCTCTGGGGGAACTGAACACTGAAGCTTTCTTT